This passage covers 26 T cell receptor beta chains from one sample sequenced in a study of blood T cell repertoires in COVID-19. TCRdb keeps only in-frame clones here, not all; method: immunoSEQ multiplex PCR. The data contain tens of thousands of clones, roughly nine tenths of them singletons. The sample consisted of PBMCs or T cells enriched from blood (not recorded which). These receptors all stem from a woman in her fifties or sixties who had recovered from COVID-19.

The genes are TRBV7-9 and TRBJ2-3, with 10 positions matching TRBD2. The CDR3 is 19 amino acids. The ends lost 6 bases at V and 0 bases at J; junction bases unmatched: 15. Germline V gene lookup returns CDR1 SEHNR and CDR2 FQNEAQ (reference sequence). Written as DNA, the CDR3 is TGTGCCAGCAGGTTTAGCGGACTAGCGGCTTTCCCTAGCACAGATACGCAGTATTTT. This sequence encodes CASRFSGLAAFPSTDTQYF.

This rearrangement joins TRBV14 to TRBJ1-2; D is undetermined. V shed 0 bases and J shed 7 bases, with 9 bases lying between them. The CDR3 has 13 residues. Germline CDR1 is SGHDN and CDR2 is FVKESK. In nucleotides, the CDR3 is TGTGCCAGCAGCCAAGATCGGGGTTTTGGCTACACCTTC. It encodes CASSQDRGFGYTF.

The V call is TRBV6-2 or TRBV6-3, the J call TRBJ1-3; tentatively, D is TRBD1 (5 bases). The CDR3 extends over 15 amino acids. Trimming cost V 6 bases and J 0 bases, with 12 bases left between them. Per the germline V gene, CDR1 is MNHEY and CDR2 is SVGEGT. The CDR3 DNA is TGTGCCAGCAGCGACAGAGCATTCTCTGGAAACACCATATATTTT. This gives the protein CASSDRAFSGNTIYF.

The J gene is TRBJ2-7, the V gene TRBV2; maybe TRBD1 (5 bases). The germline V and J ends were trimmed by 6 bases and 3 bases, with 9 bases remaining between them. The CDR3 extends over 12 amino acids. Germline assignment: CDR1 SNHLY and CDR2 FYNNEI. The CDR3 DNA reads TGTGCCAGCAGCGGTGACAGCTACGAGCAGTACTTC. Translation: CASSGDSYEQYF.

The chain employs TRBV5-5 and TRBJ2-7; D ambiguous. This CDR3 has 11 amino acids. Germline CDR1 is SGHKS and CDR2 is YYEKEE (reference sequence). The V end lost 2 bases, the J end lost 7 bases, and 7 bases lay between the germline ends. CDR3 residues: CASSLEEEQYF. CDR3 DNA sequence: TGTGCCAGCAGCTTAGAGGAGGAGCAGTACTTC. The full variable domain, with the rest looked up from reference TRBV5-5 and TRBJ2-7, is DAGVTQSPTHLIKTRGQQVTLRCSPISGHKSVSWYQQVLGQGPQFIFQYYEKEERGRGNFPDRFSARQFPNYSSELNVNALLLGDSALYLCASSLEEEQYFGPGTRLTVT.

The chain employs TRBV18 and TRBJ2-7; TRBD2 matches at 9 bases. V was clipped by 5 bases and J by 3 bases; unmatched bases: 8. This CDR3 contains 15 residues. Germline CDR1 reads KGHSH; CDR2 reads LQKENI. The CDR3 is CASSSILAGYYEQYF. As DNA, the CDR3 is TGTGCCAGCTCATCAATACTAGCGGGCTACTACGAGCAGTACTTC.

The chain couples TRBV5-1 to TRBJ2-2; D gene ambiguous. This CDR3 contains 12 residues. V gave up 0 bases and J gave up 7 bases, with 4 bases separating them. Germline-derived CDR1 and CDR2 are SGHRS and YFSETQ. CDR3 bases: TGCGCCAGCAGCTTGGTCGGCGGGGAGCTGTTTTTT. Protein: CASSLVGGELFF.

This chain connects TRBV18 to TRBJ2-1; 8 nucleotides align to TRBD1. The V and J ends lost 2 bases and 8 bases, in that order; junction bases with no gene match: 5. The CDR3 has 14 residues. Germline V gene lookup returns CDR1 KGHSH and CDR2 LQKENI. This chain's CDR3 is CASSPVAGGHEQFF. In DNA form, the CDR3 reads TGTGCCAGCTCACCAGTCGCAGGGGGCCATGAGCAGTTCTTC. Filled out from reference TRBV18 and TRBJ2-1, the complete variable domain reads NAGVMQNPRHLVRRRGQEARLRCSPMKGHSHVYWYRQLPEEGLKFMVYLQKENIIDESGMPKERFSAEFPKEGPSILRIQQVVRGDSAAYFCASSPVAGGHEQFFGPGTRLTVL.

The V gene is TRBV19, the J gene TRBJ2-4; the D gene is possibly TRBD1 (5 bases). Trimming stripped 5 bases from V and 8 bases from J, with 16 bases between. There are 14 residues in the CDR3. CDR1 and CDR2 (germline): LNHDA, SQIVND (reference sequence). CDR3 residues: CASSPRVEGDIQYF. CDR3 DNA sequence: TGTGCCAGTAGTCCCCGGGTGGAAGGGGACATTCAGTACTTC.

The chain employs TRBV28 and TRBJ1-4, with D possibly TRBD1 on 5 matching bases. Germline CDR1 reads MDHEN; CDR2 reads SYDVKM. Deletions cut 8 bases from V and 4 bases from J, with 17 bases between. There are 15 residues in the CDR3. DNA for the CDR3: TGTGCCAGCCTCAGCCGGGGGGGGTATAATGAAAAACTGTTTTTT. Protein product: CASLSRGGYNEKLFF. Drawing the rest from reference TRBV28 and TRBJ1-4, the complete variable domain is DVKVTQSSRYLVKRTGEKVFLECVQDMDHENMFWYRQDPGLGLRLIYFSYDVKMKEKGDIPEGYSVSREKKERFSLILESASTNQTSMYLCASLSRGGYNEKLFFGSGTQLSVL.

This clone was seen once. The chain joins TRBV6-1 to TRBJ1-3; 10 nucleotides match TRBD1. Germline CDR1 and CDR2: MNHNS and SASEGT. This CDR3 is 17 amino acids long. V lost 3 bases, J lost 2 bases, and 7 bases stayed unmatched. CDR3 nucleotides: TGTGCCAGCAGTGACCGGTTTGGGACAGGGGCTGGAAACACCATATATTTT. Its translation is CASSDRFGTGAGNTIYF.

This chain connects TRBV5-8 to TRBJ1-4; D remains unclear. The CDR3 consists of 15 residues. The V gene lost 4 bases and the J gene lost 8 bases, with 18 bases spanning the gap. Germline loops: CDR1 SGHTS, CDR2 YDEGEE. CDR3 amino acids: CASSVRVYRWEKLFF. In DNA form, the CDR3 reads TGTGCCAGCAGCGTAAGAGTCTATCGTTGGGAAAAACTGTTTTTT.

The gene calls are TRBV5-1 and TRBJ2-1; 12 bases agree with TRBD1. Germline V gene lookup returns CDR1 SGHRS and CDR2 YFSETQ. Trimming at V came to 4 bases and at J to 8 bases, leaving 7 bases not matched to a gene. CDR3 length equals 15 residues. The CDR3 loop is CASSGGQGAVDEQFF. CDR3 coding DNA: TGCGCCAGCAGCGGGGGACAGGGGGCTGTTGATGAGCAGTTCTTC. The full variable domain, with the rest looked up from reference TRBV5-1 and TRBJ2-1, is KAGVTQTPRYLIKTRGQQVTLSCSPISGHRSVSWYQQTPGQGLQFLFEYFSETQRNKGNFPGRFSGRQFSNSRSEMNVSTLELGDSALYLCASSGGQGAVDEQFFGPGTRLTVL.

The chain links TRBV27 to TRBJ2-7; possible D gene TRBD1, 6 bases. CDR1 MNHEY and CDR2 SMNVEV come from the germline V gene (reference sequence). V lost 5 bases and J lost 6, with 14 bases in between. CDR3 length: 13 amino acids. CDR3 in amino acids: CASSPRLGGEQYF. The CDR3 DNA is TGTGCCAGCAGTCCGCGGTTAGGGGGCGAGCAGTACTTC.

The chain recombines TRBV3-1 (or the pseudogene TRBV3-2) with TRBJ2-1; weak D call: TRBD1 (5 bases). The germline gives CDR1 LGHDT, CDR2 YNNKEL (reference sequence). V lost 1 base to trimming and J lost 3 bases, with 10 bases between them. The CDR3 consists of 15 residues. The CDR3 sequence: CASSQAWGVYNEQFF. The CDR3, as DNA: TGTGCCAGCAGCCAAGCATGGGGCGTCTACAATGAGCAGTTCTTC.

The chain uses TRBV10-3 and TRBJ2-5; 8 positions match TRBD2. The germline V gene has CDR1 ENHRY and CDR2 SYGVKD. J lost 3 bases, V lost 6 bases, and 3 bases had no gene match. CDR3 length equals 13 residues. The CDR3 nucleotides read TGTGCCATCAGAAGCGGGGGTAAAGAGACCCAGTACTTC. Translating gives CAIRSGGKETQYF.

The chain employs TRBV4-1 and TRBJ2-7, with 9 nucleotides matching TRBD2. Trimming removed 2 bases from V and 4 bases from J; junction bases left unmatched: 9. The germline V gene encodes CDR1 MGHRA and CDR2 YSYEKL. The CDR3 contains 16 residues. The CDR3 DNA reads TGCGCCAGCAGCCAACTGGGGCTAGCGGGATTGTACGAGCAGTACTTC. It specifies CASSQLGLAGLYEQYF.

This clone was seen a handful of times. V usage is TRBV27 and J usage is TRBJ2-6; no firm D call. Between the trimmed V and J ends, which lost 3 bases and 2 bases, there was a span of 8 bases. The CDR3 consists of 15 residues. Germline values: CDR1 MNHEY, CDR2 SMNVEV (reference sequence). The CDR3: CASSFSRTGANVLTF. The CDR3 DNA is TGTGCCAGCAGTTTCTCCAGAACTGGGGCCAACGTCCTGACTTTC.

The chain joins TRBV19 to TRBJ2-1; 8 bases align to TRBD1. Trimming cost V 5 bases and J 6 bases; bases outside gene matches: 3. The CDR3 loop spans 13 amino acids. CDR1 LNHDA and CDR2 SQIVND come from the germline V gene (reference sequence). CDR3: CASSATGANEQFF. The CDR3 region has the DNA TGTGCCAGTAGTGCGACAGGGGCCAATGAGCAGTTCTTC.

In its sample, this clone is medium-sized. This chain uses TRBV7-9 with TRBJ2-2; D gene ambiguous. The ends were cut back, 3 bases at V and 4 bases at J, with 15 bases in the middle. Per germline, CDR1 SEHNR and CDR2 FQNEAQ (reference sequence). The CDR3 contains 16 residues. The CDR3 DNA sequence: TGTGCCAGCAGCTTGGGTAAAGCCGGGTTCACCGGGGAGCTGTTTTTT. Protein sequence: CASSLGKAGFTGELFF.

The rearrangement links TRBV5-8 to TRBJ2-7, with no clear D. Germline V gives CDR1 SGHTS, CDR2 YDEGEE. Trimming left V 4 bases short and J 4 bases short, with 6 bases between. This CDR3 has 11 residues. The CDR3 DNA follows: TGTGCCAGCAGCCCGTATTACGAGCAGTACTTC. Its protein is CASSPYYEQYF.

This clone was counted a single time. The genes are TRBV28 and TRBJ1-2, with a tentative D call TRBD1 (5 bases). From germline, CDR1 is MDHEN and CDR2 SYDVKM. Trimming shortened V by 7 bases and J by 2 bases, and 5 bases separated the two germline ends. There are 11 residues in the CDR3. CDR3 sequence reads: CASTGNYGYTF. In DNA, the CDR3 is TGTGCCAGCACAGGGAACTATGGCTACACCTTC.

The V gene is TRBV28, the J gene TRBJ1-1, with a weak D call TRBD1 (5 bases). CDR1 is MDHEN, CDR2 SYDVKM, per germline. This CDR3 comprises 13 residues. Trimming took off 6 bases at V and 5 bases at J, with 13 bases between the two ends. The CDR3 spells CASRDISTTEAFF. CDR3 bases: TGTGCCAGCAGGGACATATCGACGACTGAAGCTTTCTTT.

V usage is TRBV3-1 (or the pseudogene TRBV3-2) and J usage is TRBJ2-3; no reliable D call. Germline V gene data show CDR1 as LGHDT and CDR2 as YNNKEL (reference sequence). V was shortened by 1 base and J by 4 bases, with 6 bases between the two germline ends. The CDR3 consists of 13 residues. DNA of the CDR3: TGTGCCAGCAGCCAAGTTGTCTCAGATACGCAGTATTTT. As protein: CASSQVVSDTQYF.

V is TRBV18 and J is TRBJ1-1; perhaps TRBD1 as D (5 bases). This CDR3 is 16 amino acids long. Germline V gene lookup returns CDR1 KGHSH and CDR2 LQKENI. Trimming cost V 2 bases and J 3 bases, with 16 bases left between them. CDR3 in amino acids: CASSPNQGEWDTEAFF. Written as DNA, the CDR3 is TGTGCCAGCTCACCAAACCAGGGTGAATGGGACACTGAAGCTTTCTTT.

The V gene is TRBV19, the J gene TRBJ2-1, with a possible D match to TRBD2 (6 bases). The ends were cut back, 6 bases at V and 5 bases at J, with 17 bases in the middle. Germline assignment: CDR1 LNHDA and CDR2 SQIVND (reference sequence). The CDR3 has 15 residues. In nucleotides, the CDR3 is TGTGCCAGTAGGGGTGGCGGGGCGACCAACAATGAGCAGTTCTTC. Translation: CASRGGGATNNEQFF.